The source of this TCR beta chain is a study of blood T cell repertoires in COVID-19. Overall study context: PBMCs, B-cell-depleted T cells, or T cells were the source of the cDNA or gDNA that made up the material.

As originally analysed: Nucleated cell counts were estimated from reference gene primer amplification. The protocol was immunoSEQ multiplex PCR, while the TCRdb copy is restricted to in-frame clones and leaves out a portion. The V and J calls and clone size were taken over from that table, and D and trimming were inferred from the DNA. The sample has around 100,000 clones, over 75% seen once. V lost 2 bases to trimming and J lost 5 bases; unmatched junction nucleotides: 5. CDR3 size: 15 residues. The germline V gene has CDR1 SGHTA and CDR2 FQGNSA. The gene calls are TRBV7-2 and TRBJ2-3; 9 bases agree with TRBD2. The source of this sequence is a human donor in a cohort sampled during active COVID-19. Sequenced material: peripheral blood. The CDR3 is CASSLIAGAGDTQYF. The CDR3 DNA reads as TGTGCCAGCAGCTTAATAGCGGGAGCTGGAGATACGCAGTATTTT.